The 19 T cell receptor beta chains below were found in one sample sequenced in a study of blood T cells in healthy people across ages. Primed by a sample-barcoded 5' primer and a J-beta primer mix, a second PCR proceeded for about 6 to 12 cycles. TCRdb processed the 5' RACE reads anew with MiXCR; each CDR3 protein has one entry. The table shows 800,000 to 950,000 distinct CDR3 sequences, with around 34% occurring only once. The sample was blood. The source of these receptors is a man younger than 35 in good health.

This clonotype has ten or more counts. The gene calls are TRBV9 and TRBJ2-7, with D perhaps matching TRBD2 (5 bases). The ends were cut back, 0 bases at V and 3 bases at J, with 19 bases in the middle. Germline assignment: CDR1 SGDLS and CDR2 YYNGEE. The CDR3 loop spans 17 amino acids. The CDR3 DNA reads TGTGCCAGCAGCGTAGCTGAAGGAAGAGGGCTTGGCTACGAGCAGTACTTC. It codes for CASSVAEGRGLGYEQYF.

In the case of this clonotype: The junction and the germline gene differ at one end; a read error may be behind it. The CDR3 region is CASSQDLGSGTDTQYF. For the CDR3, the DNA is TGCGCCAGCAGCCAAGATCTTGGAAGCGGCACAGATACGCAGTATTTT. V and J are TRBV4-2 and TRBJ2-3; D is undetermined. The CDR3 has 16 amino acids. The germline V gene has CDR1 LGHNA and CDR2 YNFKEQ.

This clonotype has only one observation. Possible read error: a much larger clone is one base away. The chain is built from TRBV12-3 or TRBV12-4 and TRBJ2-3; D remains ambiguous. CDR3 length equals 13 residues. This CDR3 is CASSFARTYTQYF. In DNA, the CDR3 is TGTGCCAGCAGTTTTGCTCGCACATATACGCAGTATTTT.

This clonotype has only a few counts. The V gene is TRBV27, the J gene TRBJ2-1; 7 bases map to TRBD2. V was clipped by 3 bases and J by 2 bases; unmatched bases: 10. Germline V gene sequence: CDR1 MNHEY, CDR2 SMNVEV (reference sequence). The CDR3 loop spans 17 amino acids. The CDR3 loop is CASSFSLAGVPYNEQFF. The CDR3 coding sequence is TGTGCCAGCAGTTTCTCTCTGGCGGGAGTACCCTACAATGAGCAGTTCTTC.

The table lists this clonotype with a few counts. CDR3 in amino acids: CASSYLYTGKDTQYF. The DNA of the CDR3 is TGTGCCAGCAGTTACTTATATACAGGGAAAGATACGCAGTATTTT. V usage is TRBV6-5 and J usage is TRBJ2-3, with a weak D call TRBD1 (6 bases). Germline CDR1 is MNHEY and CDR2 is SVGAGI. Deletions cut 1 base from V and 5 bases from J, with 13 bases between. CDR3 size: 15 residues.

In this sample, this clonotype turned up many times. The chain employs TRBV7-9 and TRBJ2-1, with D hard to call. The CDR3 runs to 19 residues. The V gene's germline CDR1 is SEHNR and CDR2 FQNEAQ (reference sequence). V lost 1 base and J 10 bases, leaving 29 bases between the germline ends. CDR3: CASSLVVDIPSRHFAEQFF. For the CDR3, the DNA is TGTGCCAGCAGCTTAGTGGTAGACATCCCTTCCCGGCATTTCGCGGAGCAGTTCTTC.

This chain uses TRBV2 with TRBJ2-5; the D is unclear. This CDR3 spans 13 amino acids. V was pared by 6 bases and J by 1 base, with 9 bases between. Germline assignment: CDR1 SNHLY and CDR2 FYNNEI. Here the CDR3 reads CASRGRIQETQYF. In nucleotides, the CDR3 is TGTGCCAGCAGGGGTCGGATCCAAGAGACCCAGTACTTC.

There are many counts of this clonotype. CDR3 in amino acids: CASSALDGNEQFF. In nucleotides, the CDR3 is TGTGCCAGCAGCGCCTTAGACGGCAATGAGCAGTTCTTC. The chain couples TRBV9 to TRBJ2-1; D remains ambiguous. The germline V gene has CDR1 SGDLS and CDR2 YYNGEE. CDR3 length equals 13 residues. V was shortened by 3 bases and J by 6 bases, with 10 bases between the two germline ends.

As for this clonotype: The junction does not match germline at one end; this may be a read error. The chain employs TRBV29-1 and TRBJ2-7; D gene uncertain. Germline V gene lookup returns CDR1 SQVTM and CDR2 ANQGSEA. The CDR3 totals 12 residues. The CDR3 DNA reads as TGCAGCGTATCTTGGAAATCCTATGAGCAGTACTTC. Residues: CSVSWKSYEQYF.

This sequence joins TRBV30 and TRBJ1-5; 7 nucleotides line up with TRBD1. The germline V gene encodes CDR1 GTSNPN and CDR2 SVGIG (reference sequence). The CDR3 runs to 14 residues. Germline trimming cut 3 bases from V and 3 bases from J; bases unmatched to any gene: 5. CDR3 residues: CAWRPDRANQPQHF. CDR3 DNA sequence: TGTGCCTGGAGACCCGACAGGGCCAATCAGCCCCAGCATTTT.

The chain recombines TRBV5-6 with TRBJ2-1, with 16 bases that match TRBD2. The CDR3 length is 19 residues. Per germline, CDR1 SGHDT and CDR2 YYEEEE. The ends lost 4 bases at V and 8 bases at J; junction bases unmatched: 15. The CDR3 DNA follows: TGTGCCAGCAGCGCGCCGGGACTAGCGGGGGGGCCCGTCATCTATGAGCAGTTCTTC. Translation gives CASSAPGLAGGPVIYEQFF. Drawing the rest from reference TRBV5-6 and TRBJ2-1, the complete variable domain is DAGVTQSPTHLIKTRGQQVTLRCSPKSGHDTVSWYQQALGQGPQFIFQYYEEEERQRGNFPDRFSGHQFPNYSSELNVNALLLGDSALYLCASSAPGLAGGPVIYEQFFGPGTRLTVL.

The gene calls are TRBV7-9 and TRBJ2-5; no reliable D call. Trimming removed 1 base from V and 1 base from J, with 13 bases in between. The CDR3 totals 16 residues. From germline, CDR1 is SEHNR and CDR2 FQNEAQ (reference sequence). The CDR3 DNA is TGTGCCAGCAGCTTAGAAAGGGCAGCAGTCCAAGAGACCCAGTACTTC. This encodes CASSLERAAVQETQYF.

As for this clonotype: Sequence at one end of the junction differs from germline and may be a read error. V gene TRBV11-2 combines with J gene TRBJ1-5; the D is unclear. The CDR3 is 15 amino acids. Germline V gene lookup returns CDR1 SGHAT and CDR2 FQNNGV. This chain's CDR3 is CASSLDAGWNQPEHF. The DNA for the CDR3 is TGTGCCAGCAGCTTAGACGCAGGCTGGAATCAGCCCGAGCATTTT. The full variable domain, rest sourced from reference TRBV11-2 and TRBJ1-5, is EAGVAQSPRYKIIEKRQSVAFWCNPISGHATLYWYQQILGQGPKLLIQFQNNGVVDDSQLPKDRFSAERLKGVDSTLKIQPAKLEDSAVYLCASSLDAGWNQPEHFGDGTRLSIL.

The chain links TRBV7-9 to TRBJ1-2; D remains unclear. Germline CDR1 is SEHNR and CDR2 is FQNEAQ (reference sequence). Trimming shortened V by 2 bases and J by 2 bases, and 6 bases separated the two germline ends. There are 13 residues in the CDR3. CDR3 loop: CASSLLMNYGYTF. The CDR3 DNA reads TGTGCCAGCAGCTTATTAATGAACTATGGCTACACCTTC.

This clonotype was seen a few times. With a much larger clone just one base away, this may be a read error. The CDR3 DNA reads TGTGCCAGCAGCCAAGGCTACTCCGACAGAGGGACTACCTACGAGCAGTACTTC. Amino acids: CASSQGYSDRGTTYEQYF. V is TRBV4-2 and J is TRBJ2-7; TRBD2 matches at 7 bases. The CDR3 has 18 residues. The V and J ends lost 1 base and 2 bases, in that order; junction bases with no gene match: 14. Germline assignment: CDR1 LGHNA and CDR2 YNFKEQ.

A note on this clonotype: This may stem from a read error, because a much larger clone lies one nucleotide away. Here the CDR3 reads CASSVGDRIYGYTF. The CDR3 DNA reads TGTGCCAGCAGTGTAGGGGACAGGATCTATGGCTACACCTTC. The gene calls are TRBV12-3 or TRBV12-4 and TRBJ1-2; 8 nucleotides agree with TRBD1. This CDR3 spans 14 amino acids. V lost 5 bases to trimming and J lost 4 bases; unmatched junction nucleotides: 6.

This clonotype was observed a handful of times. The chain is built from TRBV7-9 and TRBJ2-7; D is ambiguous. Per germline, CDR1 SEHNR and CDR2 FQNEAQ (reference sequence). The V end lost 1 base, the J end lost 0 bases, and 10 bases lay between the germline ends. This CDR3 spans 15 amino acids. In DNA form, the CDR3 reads TGTGCCAGCAGCTTAGATGGAGTGAGCTCCTACGAGCAGTACTTC. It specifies CASSLDGVSSYEQYF.

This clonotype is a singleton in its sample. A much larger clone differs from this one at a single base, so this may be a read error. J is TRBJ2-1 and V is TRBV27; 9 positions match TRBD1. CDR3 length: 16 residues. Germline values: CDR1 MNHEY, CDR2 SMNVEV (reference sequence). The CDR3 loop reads CASSLVPGQGYKEQFF. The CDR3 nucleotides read TGTGCCAGCAGTTTGGTCCCGGGACAGGGCTACAAGGAGCAGTTCTTC.

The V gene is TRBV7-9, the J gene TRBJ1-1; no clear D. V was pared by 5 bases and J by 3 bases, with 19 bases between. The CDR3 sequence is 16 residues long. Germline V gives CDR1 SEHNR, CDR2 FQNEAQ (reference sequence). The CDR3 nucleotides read TGTGCCAGCAGCCCGAGCACACACCAAATGTACACTGAAGCTTTCTTT. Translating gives CASSPSTHQMYTEAFF.